Each of the 31 T cell receptor beta chains below was sequenced from the same sample in a study of shared clonotypes between healthy human individuals. Sequencing used immunoSEQ multiplex PCR; TCRdb keeps in-frame clones, though not all of them. The sample lists around 580,000 clones; roughly 98% were seen once. Naivety among CD8 cells was defined by CD45RO negativity and positive CCR7 selection, thereby excluding terminally differentiated effector memory CD45RA+ cells. Sequencing input: naive CD8+ T cells sorted from blood. The receptor set was obtained from a man aged 30 to 39 in good health.

This clone was observed a single time. The CDR3 spells CASSERGQSYEQYF. The CDR3 DNA reads as TGTGCCAGCAGTGAGAGGGGACAGTCCTACGAGCAGTACTTC. V usage is TRBV25-1 and J usage is TRBJ2-7; the match to TRBD1 covers 7 bases. Germline trimming cut 3 bases from V and 1 base from J; bases unmatched to any gene: 3. The CDR3 length is 14 residues. Germline CDR1 is MGHDK and CDR2 is SYGVNS.

The V call is TRBV6-1, the J call TRBJ1-3; D not certain. CDR1 is MNHNS and CDR2 is SASEGT in the germline V gene. Trimming removed 6 bases at V and 0 bases at J, with 6 bases between. This CDR3 region has 13 residues. The CDR3 DNA follows: TGTGCCAGCAGGGCCAGCTCTGGAAACACCATATATTTT. Amino acids: CASRASSGNTIYF.

V and J are TRBV7-2 and TRBJ2-1, with D unresolved. With 6 bases removed from V and 3 bases from J, the gap between germline ends came to 18 bases. The CDR3 has 16 residues. Germline assignment: CDR1 SGHTA and CDR2 FQGNSA. The CDR3 reads CASRDAGTGNYNEQFF. DNA for the CDR3: TGTGCCAGCAGGGATGCAGGAACCGGAAACTACAATGAGCAGTTCTTC.

As to this clone: The junction does not match germline at one end; this may be a read error. This chain links TRBV9 with TRBJ2-2, with D perhaps being TRBD1 or TRBD2 (5 bases each). Germline CDR1 and CDR2: SGDLS and YYNGEE. The CDR3 contains 14 residues. The CDR3 bases are TGTGCCAGCAGCGTAGGGGGGAACCCCGGGGAGCTGTTTTTT. This gives the protein CASSVGGNPGELFF.

CDR3 DNA sequence: TGTGCCAGCTCACCATGGGGAACTAGCGGAAAAGAGACCCAGTACTTC. Translation: CASSPWGTSGKETQYF. The chain employs TRBV18 and TRBJ2-5; TRBD2 agrees at 8 bases. Germline V gene lookup returns CDR1 KGHSH and CDR2 LQKENI. The J segment lost 3 bases and the V segment lost 2 bases, leaving 8 bases of the junction unmatched. There are 16 residues in the CDR3.

V is TRBV5-4 and J is TRBJ2-3; D remains ambiguous. Trimming left V 3 bases short and J 6 bases short, with 11 bases between. The CDR3 is 13 residues long. Looked up from germline, CDR1 is SGHNT and CDR2 is YYREEE (reference sequence). Written as DNA, the CDR3 is TGTGCCAGCAGCTGGGGTTCTGCGGATACGCAGTATTTT. Its protein is CASSWGSADTQYF. Full variable domain (remainder filled in from reference TRBV5-4 and TRBJ2-3): ETGVTQSPTHLIKTRGQQVTLRCSSQSGHNTVSWYQQALGQGPQFIFQYYREEENGRGNFPPRFSGLQFPNYSSELNVNALELDDSALYLCASSWGSADTQYFGPGTRLTVL.

This clone was recorded only once. The gene calls are TRBV10-1 and TRBJ2-2, with unresolved D. CDR1 and CDR2 (germline): WNHNN, SYGVQD (reference sequence). With 3 bases removed from V and 1 base from J, the gap between germline ends came to 3 bases. This CDR3 spans 13 amino acids. In nucleotides, the CDR3 is TGCGCCAGCAGTGACCTGAACACCGGGGAGCTGTTTTTT. Amino acid sequence: CASSDLNTGELFF.

The CDR3 bases are TGTGCCAGCAGTCCTATAGATTCAGGACTAGCGGGAGAGACCCAGTACTTC. It yields the protein CASSPIDSGLAGETQYF. The rearrangement links TRBV27 to TRBJ2-5; the match to TRBD2 covers 11 bases. CDR3 size: 17 residues. Unmatched junction bases numbered 12, after V lost 5 bases and J lost 4 bases. CDR1 is MNHEY, CDR2 SMNVEV, per germline (reference sequence).

The chain recombines TRBV4-1 with TRBJ2-7, with D tentatively TRBD1 (5 bases). This CDR3 region has 14 residues. The germline V gene encodes CDR1 MGHRA and CDR2 YSYEKL. The ends were cut back, 0 bases at V and 6 bases at J, with 12 bases in the middle. The CDR3 sequence: CASSQDRREREQYF. In nucleotides, the CDR3 is TGCGCCAGCAGCCAAGATCGCAGGGAACGCGAGCAGTACTTC.

The rearrangement uses TRBV6-1 and TRBJ2-7, with a tentative D call TRBD1 (6 bases). This CDR3 region has 15 residues. Germline V gene data show CDR1 as MNHNS and CDR2 as SASEGT. V lost 4 bases and J lost 5, with 18 bases in between. The CDR3 here is CASSVLTGYTDEQYF. The CDR3 DNA reads TGTGCCAGCAGTGTGCTGACAGGCTATACTGACGAGCAGTACTTC.

This sequence joins TRBV7-9 and TRBJ1-5; the D is unclear. The CDR3 consists of 13 residues. The V gene lost 7 bases and the J gene lost 3 bases, with 10 bases spanning the gap. Germline CDR1 is SEHNR and CDR2 is FQNEAQ (reference sequence). The CDR3 spells CASTADDNQPQHF. The CDR3 DNA is TGTGCCAGCACCGCGGACGACAATCAGCCCCAGCATTTT.

This clone was seen once. This sequence joins TRBV27 and TRBJ2-7, with D possibly matching TRBD2 (5 bases). Per germline, CDR1 MNHEY and CDR2 SMNVEV (reference sequence). Trimming pared 4 bases from V and 0 bases from J, leaving 10 bases between. The CDR3 has 14 amino acids. The CDR3 nucleotides read TGTGCCAGCAGTTCTCTAACTAGCTCCTACGAGCAGTACTTC. Translated, it gives CASSSLTSSYEQYF.

This clone was picked up one time. This sequence joins TRBV11-1 and TRBJ2-7, with D possibly matching TRBD1 (6 bases). This CDR3 contains 12 residues. Germline assignment: CDR1 SGHAT and CDR2 FQDESV (reference sequence). Trimming shortened V by 7 bases and J by 5 bases, and 12 bases separated the two germline ends. The CDR3 loop reads CASTATGHEQYF. The CDR3 DNA reads TGTGCCAGCACCGCGACAGGCCACGAGCAGTACTTC.

The rearrangement joins TRBV27 to TRBJ1-1; 7 nucleotides line up with TRBD1. The V gene end was trimmed by 4 bases and the J gene end by 3 bases; junction bases not matched to a gene: 8. Germline assignment: CDR1 MNHEY and CDR2 SMNVEV (reference sequence). The CDR3 spans 15 residues. CDR3 in DNA: TGTGCCAGCAGTTCACCCGGGACAGTTCACACTGAAGCTTTCTTT. As protein: CASSSPGTVHTEAFF.

This clone was detected only once. The rearrangement joins TRBV5-1 to TRBJ2-5; tentative D call: TRBD1 (6 bases). CDR1 is SGHRS, CDR2 YFSETQ, per germline. The CDR3 totals 17 residues. Trimming took 0 bases from V and 1 from J, leaving 16 bases between them. CDR3 amino acids: CASSLDTGLQFQETQYF. In DNA form, the CDR3 reads TGCGCCAGCAGCTTGGACACAGGGCTTCAGTTCCAAGAGACCCAGTACTTC.

The chain links TRBV18 to TRBJ1-4; D remains ambiguous. Germline V gene lookup returns CDR1 KGHSH and CDR2 LQKENI. Trimming took off 1 base at V and 7 bases at J, with 4 bases between the two ends. The CDR3 is 12 residues long. This CDR3 reads CASSPLGEKLFF. The DNA for the CDR3 is TGTGCCAGCTCACCACTGGGTGAAAAACTGTTTTTT.

This clone came up once. The CDR3 nucleotides read TGTGCCAGCAGACAGGACAGGGGACAGCAAGAGACCCAGTACTTC. This encodes CASRQDRGQQETQYF. The V gene is TRBV7-6, the J gene TRBJ2-5, with TRBD1 matching 9 bases. The CDR3 sequence is 15 residues long. Germline values: CDR1 SGHVS, CDR2 FNYEAQ. V shed 6 bases, J shed 2 bases, and the junction held 7 bases outside the gene matches.

V and J are TRBV7-9 and TRBJ2-5; D tentatively reads TRBD1 or TRBD2 (5 bases each). Germline V CDR1 and CDR2: SEHNR, FQNEAQ (reference sequence). The length of the CDR3 is 17 residues. V lost 1 base and J 2 bases, leaving 17 bases between the germline ends. The CDR3 loop is CASSLVGTGPLQETQYF. CDR3 in DNA: TGTGCCAGCAGCTTAGTTGGGACGGGACCCTTGCAAGAGACCCAGTACTTC.

The chain recombines TRBV5-4 with TRBJ2-1; 8 nucleotides match TRBD2. The CDR3 contains 17 residues. Germline-derived CDR1 and CDR2 are SGHNT and YYREEE (reference sequence). V trimming: 4 bases; J trimming: 2 bases; junction bases outside the gene matches: 11. CDR3 sequence (DNA): TGTGCCAGCAGCGGACCAATGACTAGCGTCCCCTACAATGAGCAGTTCTTC. Protein: CASSGPMTSVPYNEQFF.

This chain connects TRBV4-3 to TRBJ1-1; D call uncertain. Trimming took 1 base from V and 5 from J, leaving 8 bases between them. This CDR3 is built from 13 residues. Per germline, CDR1 LGHNA and CDR2 YSLEER. The CDR3 reads CASSQAQRTEAFF. The CDR3 DNA sequence: TGCGCCAGCAGCCAAGCTCAGAGGACTGAAGCTTTCTTT.

The V call is TRBV6-1, the J call TRBJ2-7; 10 bases are shared with TRBD1. V was clipped by 1 base and J by 3 bases; unmatched bases: 6. This CDR3 spans 16 amino acids. Per germline, CDR1 MNHNS and CDR2 SASEGT. In DNA form, the CDR3 reads TGTGCCAGCAGTGAAGGTTTAGGGGACAGGGGCTACGAGCAGTACTTC. Its protein is CASSEGLGDRGYEQYF.

This clone appeared once. The rearrangement joins TRBV5-6 to TRBJ1-5; the D gene is possibly TRBD1 (5 bases). The CDR3 totals 17 residues. V lost 0 bases to trimming and J lost 0 bases, with 13 bases between them. Per the germline V gene, CDR1 is SGHDT and CDR2 is YYEEEE. CDR3 sequence (DNA): TGTGCCAGCAGCTTGGGTTTGTGGGGACCTAGCAATCAGCCCCAGCATTTT. Residues: CASSLGLWGPSNQPQHF.

This sequence joins TRBV7-9 and TRBJ1-1; D gene uncertain. Trimming shortened V by 2 bases and J by 8 bases, and 9 bases separated the two germline ends. Germline assignment: CDR1 SEHNR and CDR2 FQNEAQ (reference sequence). The CDR3 is 12 amino acids. In DNA form, the CDR3 reads TGTGCCAGCAGCTTACCGGTAAACGAAGCTTTCTTT. It encodes CASSLPVNEAFF. Combining the CDR3 with reference TRBV7-9 and TRBJ1-1 gives the whole variable domain DTGVSQNPRHKITKRGQNVTFRCDPISEHNRLYWYRQTLGQGPEFLTYFQNEAQLEKSRLLSDRFSAERPKGSFSTLEIQRTEQGDSAMYLCASSLPVNEAFFGQGTRLTVV.

This chain joins TRBV7-8 and TRBJ1-1; D might be TRBD1 (5 bases). The CDR3 extends over 13 amino acids. V was trimmed by 3 bases and J by 1 base, leaving 6 bases between them. Germline lookup yields CDR1 SGHVS and CDR2 FQNEAQ. CDR3 region: CASSFRGNTEAFF. The CDR3 nucleotides read TGTGCCAGCAGCTTTAGGGGGAACACTGAAGCTTTCTTT.

This clone has a single count. J is TRBJ2-7 and V is TRBV14; 10 bases agree with TRBD2. There are 16 residues in the CDR3. Unmatched junction bases numbered 9, after V lost 3 bases and J lost 4 bases. Germline assignment: CDR1 SGHDN and CDR2 FVKESK. The CDR3, as DNA: TGTGCCAGCAGCCAGGAAGGGGGACTAGCGAATTACGAGCAGTACTTC. Residues: CASSQEGGLANYEQYF. The whole variable domain, remainder taken from reference TRBV14 and TRBJ2-7, is EAGVTQFPSHSVIEKGQTVTLRCDPISGHDNLYWYRRVMGKEIKFLLHFVKESKQDESGMPNNRFLAERTGGTYSTLKVQPAELEDSGVYFCASSQEGGLANYEQYFGPGTRLTVT.

The chain couples TRBV7-2 to TRBJ2-1; a weak D match, TRBD2 (6 bases). V lost 2 bases and J lost 6, with 14 bases in between. The germline V gene has CDR1 SGHTA and CDR2 FQGNSA. The CDR3 is 15 residues long. The CDR3, as DNA: TGTGCCAGCAGCTTACGCGGGAATCGGGTCAATGAGCAGTTCTTC. Protein sequence: CASSLRGNRVNEQFF.

The gene calls are TRBV15 and TRBJ2-3; a possible D gene is TRBD2 (5 bases). Per germline, CDR1 LNHNV and CDR2 YYDKDF (reference sequence). The CDR3 length is 13 residues. Trimming took 5 bases from V and 10 from J, leaving 16 bases between them. The CDR3 region has the DNA TGTGCCACCAGCGGAAGGACTTTTTCCCCGCAGTATTTT. Translated: CATSGRTFSPQYF.

The count of this clone is one. The CDR3 bases are TGTGCCAGCAGCTCGGGAGTACTAGCGGGAATAGGAGAGACCCAGTACTTC. It codes for CASSSGVLAGIGETQYF. This chain links TRBV7-2 with TRBJ2-5; 10 bases line up with TRBD2. This CDR3 comprises 17 residues. With V trimmed by 4 bases and J by 4 bases, 12 bases remained unmatched. Germline V lookup: CDR1 SGHTA, CDR2 FQGNSA.

The gene calls are TRBV7-2 and TRBJ2-7; no reliable D call. Germline V CDR1 and CDR2: SGHTA, FQGNSA. The CDR3 totals 13 residues. Trimming stripped 3 bases from V and 4 bases from J, with 10 bases between. The CDR3 protein is CASSLTTIYEQYF. The CDR3 nucleotides read TGTGCCAGCAGCTTGACCACCATATACGAGCAGTACTTC.

The count of this clone is one. The chain is built from TRBV5-1 and TRBJ2-5, with a tentative D call TRBD1 (5 bases). The CDR3 contains 14 residues. The germline gives CDR1 SGHRS, CDR2 YFSETQ. Between the trimmed V and J ends, which lost 0 bases and 3 bases, there was a span of 9 bases. The CDR3 protein is CASSLADRKETQYF. For the CDR3, the DNA is TGCGCCAGCAGCTTGGCCGACAGAAAAGAGACCCAGTACTTC.

V usage is TRBV27 and J usage is TRBJ1-5, with D uncertain. Trimming cost V 5 bases and J 4 bases, with 9 bases left between them. Germline loops: CDR1 MNHEY, CDR2 SMNVEV (reference sequence). The CDR3 totals 13 residues. CDR3 residues: CASSMTPNQPQHF. In DNA, the CDR3 is TGTGCCAGCAGTATGACCCCAAATCAGCCCCAGCATTTT.